This T cell receptor beta chain was recorded in a study of cytomegalovirus exposure and HLA in healthy donors. After removal of 1 base from V and 8 bases from J, the junction contained 8 bases not matched to a gene. The germline V gene encodes CDR1 SGDLS and CDR2 YYNGEE. The CDR3 sequence is 15 residues long. While the first cohort had 600 to 800 subjects, the donors belonged to the separate validation cohort of about 120 subjects. Assay: immunoSEQ multiplex PCR; the TCRdb copy retains only in-frame clones and omits some. The sample carries about 74,000 clones, about 93% recorded once. Study-level findings and limits: The classifier reportedly diagnosed cytomegalovirus status with high specificity and sensitivity. The study recorded over 150 TCR beta chains that were cytomegalovirus-associated. Subsequent analysis showed first-cohort TCR clusters tending to co-occur in 95 to 150 validation repertoires.

With regard to this clone: Its antigen is as yet unknown.

V usage is TRBV9 and J usage is TRBJ2-1; 8 positions match TRBD2. The sequencing sample was made of PBMCs. This TCR was sampled from a woman between 18 and 29 years old in good health and CMV-seropositive. The CDR3 sequence is CASSVLAGGRDEQFF. The DNA of the CDR3 is TGTGCCAGCAGCGTACTGGCGGGAGGCCGAGATGAGCAGTTCTTC.